Listed below are T cell receptor beta chains from one sample, sequenced in a study of T cell responses to AZD1222 COVID-19 vaccine. The table came from immunoSEQ multiplex PCR; TCRdb's copy has only in-frame clones and leaves some out. Here the sample spans about 110,000 clones, roughly 87% being singletons. The sample in question was peripheral blood, obtained on day 0 of AZD1222 vaccination. The receptor set was obtained from an adult in good health. CDR3s include the opening cysteine and the closing phenylalanine or tryptophan. Fields, in order: D gene, J gene, V gene, clone size, CDR3 protein, CDR3 DNA. The D gene is left open where the match is weak. The size of a clone is reported for some rows only, either as once, few or many, or as a class for expanded clones.

NA,TRBJ2-3,TRBV30,once,CAWSPQGGMTDTQYF,TGTGCCTGGAGCCCCCAAGGGGGGATGACAGATACGCAGTATTTT
NA,TRBJ2-2,TRBV5-1,NA,CASTSTGLTTGELFF,TGCGCCAGCACTTCGACGGGATTAACCACCGGGGAGCTGTTTTTT
NA,TRBJ2-2,TRBV19,NA,CAVSGASANTGELFF,TGTGCCGTCTCCGGGGCCAGCGCGAACACCGGGGAGCTGTTTTTT
TRBD2,TRBJ2-1,TRBV11-2,NA,CASSLVGSGGYEQFF,TGTGCCAGCAGCTTAGTGGGTAGCGGGGGTTATGAGCAGTTCTTC
NA,TRBJ2-3,TRBV6-6,NA,CASRTRDTQYF,TGTGCCAGCAGAACTCGAGATACGCAGTATTTT
TRBD1,TRBJ1-6,TRBV4-3,NA,CASSQDRRGLSSPLHF,TGCGCCAGCAGCCAAGATCGAAGGGGGCTCAGTTCACCCCTCCACTTT
NA,TRBJ1-3,TRBV24-1,NA,CATSADSGNTIYF,TGTGCCACCAGTGCCGACTCTGGAAACACCATATATTTT
NA,TRBJ2-1,TRBV3-1/TRBV3-2,once,CASSQTRNSYNEQFF,TGTGCCAGCAGCCAAACACGGAACTCCTACAATGAGCAGTTCTTC
NA,TRBJ1-5,TRBV7-9,NA,CASTLRDGNQPQHF,TGTGCCAGCACCCTCCGGGACGGCAATCAGCCCCAGCATTTT
NA,TRBJ2-5,TRBV11-2,NA,CASSLLGVQETQYF,TGTGCCAGCAGCCTCTTGGGGGTTCAAGAGACCCAGTACTTC
NA,TRBJ1-2,TRBV4-1,NA,CASSHPAPGPYGYTF,TGCGCCAGCAGCCACCCCGCGCCCGGGCCTTATGGCTACACCTTC
NA,TRBJ1-1,TRBV30,NA,CAWSVNRDTEAFF,TGTGCCTGGAGTGTGAACAGGGACACTGAAGCTTTCTTT
NA,TRBJ1-5,TRBV20-1,NA,CSASRQGINQPQHF,TGCAGTGCTAGTAGGCAGGGAATAAATCAGCCCCAGCATTTT
TRBD2,TRBJ2-5,TRBV2,NA,CASSEWGEGETQYF,TGTGCCAGCAGTGAATGGGGGGAGGGAGAGACCCAGTACTTC
NA,TRBJ1-2,TRBV30,NA,CAWSVRQFPTSGYTF,TGTGCCTGGAGTGTAAGGCAATTTCCGACCTCTGGCTACACCTTC
NA,TRBJ2-7,TRBV7-8,NA,CASSWYSPDAPEQYF,TGTGCCAGCAGCTGGTACTCCCCAGATGCACCCGAGCAGTACTTC
NA,TRBJ2-7,TRBV6-2/TRBV6-3,NA,CASSYSPGTYEQYF,TGTGCCAGCAGTTACTCTCCGGGTACCTACGAGCAGTACTTC
TRBD1,TRBJ1-4,TRBV30,NA,CAWSAGTATNEKLFF,TGTGCCTGGAGTGCCGGGACAGCAACTAATGAAAAACTGTTTTTT
NA,TRBJ2-2,TRBV30,medium-sized,CAWSGGLANTGELFF,TGTGCCTGGAGTGGAGGCCTCGCGAACACCGGGGAGCTGTTTTTT
NA,TRBJ1-2,TRBV4-2,NA,CASSQDGGYGYTF,TGTGCCAGCAGCCAAGATGGGGGGTATGGCTACACCTTC
NA,TRBJ1-1,TRBV27,once,CASKMNTEAFF,TGTGCCAGCAAGATGAACACTGAAGCTTTCTTT
TRBD2,TRBJ2-1,TRBV5-1,NA,CASHPTGGRLSYNEQFF,TGCGCCAGTCATCCGACGGGGGGTCGTCTCTCCTACAATGAGCAGTTCTTC
NA,TRBJ1-2,TRBV4-2,NA,CASSQERWNYGYTF,TGTGCCAGCAGCCAAGAGAGATGGAACTATGGCTACACCTTC
NA,TRBJ1-1,TRBV9,NA,CASSVDGELNTEAFF,TGTGCCAGCAGCGTAGATGGGGAGTTGAACACTGAAGCTTTCTTT
NA,TRBJ1-1,TRBV5-5,NA,CASSLKQINTEAFF,TGTGCCAGCAGCTTGAAACAGATAAACACTGAAGCTTTCTTT
NA,TRBJ1-1,TRBV19,NA,CATRTVVNTEAFF,TGTGCCACCCGGACTGTGGTGAACACTGAAGCTTTCTTT
NA,TRBJ2-5,TRBV5-1,NA,CASSLPSIAQETQYF,TGCGCCAGCAGCTTGCCGAGTATAGCTCAAGAGACCCAGTACTTC
NA,TRBJ1-2,TRBV24-1,once,CATSDGLDGYTF,TGTGCCACCAGTGATGGGTTAGACGGCTACACCTTC
NA,TRBJ1-2,TRBV7-9,NA,CASSLDGGIRGYTF,TGTGCCAGCAGCCTCGACGGGGGGATTAGGGGCTACACCTTC
NA,TRBJ2-1,TRBV7-2,NA,CAGVKGYNEQFF,TGTGCGGGGGTTAAGGGCTACAATGAGCAGTTCTTC
NA,TRBJ1-1,TRBV10-1,NA,CASTNMAYWAEAFF,TGCGCCAGCACCAATATGGCTTACTGGGCTGAAGCTTTCTTT
NA,TRBJ1-1,TRBV30,NA,CAWRVGKRAFF,TGTGCCTGGAGAGTCGGGAAAAGGGCTTTCTTT
TRBD2,TRBJ2-2,TRBV4-1,NA,CASSQGELAANTGELFF,TGCGCCAGCAGCCAAGGGGAACTAGCGGCGAACACCGGGGAGCTGTTTTTT
NA,TRBJ2-1,TRBV19,NA,CASSMGQGGNEQFF,TGTGCCAGTAGTATGGGGCAGGGTGGGAATGAGCAGTTCTTC
TRBD2,TRBJ2-1,TRBV29-1,NA,CSVVVAGGREQFF,TGCAGCGTTGTGGTAGCGGGGGGGCGGGAGCAGTTCTTC
NA,TRBJ2-5,TRBV27,NA,CASRTVRAWETQYF,TGTGCCAGCAGGACTGTAAGGGCTTGGGAGACCCAGTACTTC
NA,TRBJ2-5,TRBV14,NA,CASSQSRETQYF,TGTGCCAGCAGCCAAAGCAGGGAGACCCAGTACTTC
NA,TRBJ1-2,TRBV7-9,NA,CASSLGGARMDSYGYTF,TGTGCCAGCAGCTTAGGGGGGGCGCGGATGGATAGCTATGGCTACACCTTC
TRBD1,TRBJ2-5,TRBV7-2,NA,CASSLWTGAGETQYF,TGTGCCAGCAGCTTGTGGACAGGGGCGGGAGAGACCCAGTACTTC
TRBD1,TRBJ1-1,TRBV5-7,NA,CASIDRSGTENTEAFF,TGTGCCAGCATTGACCGATCCGGGACAGAAAACACTGAAGCTTTCTTT